Presented here are 18 T cell receptor beta chains from one specimen sequenced in a study of T cell clones after liver transplantation (dated by TCRdb to the late 2010s). The sample's time point label is to be understood as: pre-transplant. Libraries were made using the immunoSEQ multiplex PCR assay. Not all clones reach the TCRdb copy of this immuneACCESS table, which keeps in-frame sequences only. Checked studies attribute under half of the gap to unresolved V genes and leave the rest unexplained. This sample comprises roughly 74,000 clones, approximately 80% of them detected only once. Roughly 0.54% of the sample is held by the ten biggest clonotypes. Source: CD4+ T cells from blood, taken before liver transplant. These receptors were collected from a human donor who received a liver transplant.

This chain uses TRBV27 with TRBJ1-2; TRBD1 agrees at 7 bases. Germline values: CDR1 MNHEY, CDR2 SMNVEV (reference sequence). V lost 4 bases to trimming and J lost 7 bases; unmatched junction nucleotides: 12. This CDR3 is built from 15 residues. The CDR3: CASSYNRGHSIGYTF. CDR3 sequence (DNA): TGTGCCAGCAGTTACAACAGGGGCCATTCGATTGGCTACACCTTC.

The chain carries TRBV5-1 and TRBJ2-5, with D perhaps TRBD1 or TRBD2 (5 bases each). The germline gives CDR1 SGHRS, CDR2 YFSETQ. Trimming took 3 bases from V and 5 from J, leaving 14 bases between them. The CDR3 sequence is 14 residues long. CDR3 sequence (DNA): TGCGCCAGCAGCTGGGGCCCCAGGGAGGAGACCCAGTACTTC. Its protein product is CASSWGPREETQYF.

This rearrangement joins TRBV4-1 to TRBJ2-1, with D possibly matching TRBD2 (6 bases). Trimming removed 0 bases at V and 13 bases at J, with 13 bases between. The germline gives CDR1 MGHRA, CDR2 YSYEKL. This CDR3 has 13 amino acids. CDR3 protein: CASSQDVGGLQFF. DNA for the CDR3: TGCGCCAGCAGCCAAGATGTCGGGGGATTACAGTTCTTC.

This chain links TRBV2 with TRBJ2-3, with D uncertain. This CDR3 has 11 amino acids. CDR1 SNHLY and CDR2 FYNNEI come from the germline V gene. V lost 8 bases and J 4 bases, leaving 7 bases between the germline ends. The CDR3 reads CASSRSDTQYF. CDR3 coding DNA: TGTGCCAGCTCCCGGTCAGATACGCAGTATTTT. The full variable domain, with the rest looked up from reference TRBV2 and TRBJ2-3, is EPEVTQTPSHQVTQMGQEVILRCVPISNHLYFYWYRQILGQKVEFLVSFYNNEISEKSEIFDDQFSVERPDGSNFTLKIRSTKLEDSAMYFCASSRSDTQYFGPGTRLTVL.

This clone was observed once. The chain has TRBV2 and TRBJ2-3; D is undetermined. Germline V gives CDR1 SNHLY, CDR2 FYNNEI. The CDR3 runs 15 residues. Trimming pared 4 bases from V and 1 base from J, leaving 12 bases between. The CDR3 spells CASSGRLGGTDTQYF. CDR3 in DNA: TGTGCCAGCAGTGGCCGGCTAGGAGGCACAGATACGCAGTATTTT.

The chain combines TRBV7-2 with TRBJ2-1; 14 bases match TRBD2. Germline V gene lookup returns CDR1 SGHTA and CDR2 FQGNSA. J lost 7 bases, V lost 1 base, and 6 bases had no gene match. CDR3 size: 17 residues. As DNA, the CDR3 is TGTGCCAGCAGCTTAGAAGGGACTAGCGGGAGAGGAAATGAGCAGTTCTTC. As protein: CASSLEGTSGRGNEQFF.

This sequence joins TRBV5-4 and TRBJ2-7; 12 nucleotides agree with TRBD2. The CDR3 spans 16 residues. Trimming took 3 bases from V and 0 from J; bases not matched to a gene: 4. The germline V gene encodes CDR1 SGHNT and CDR2 YYREEE (reference sequence). As DNA, the CDR3 is TGTGCCAGCAGCTCCCTAGCGGGAGGGCCCTCCTACGAGCAGTACTTC. Translating it yields CASSSLAGGPSYEQYF. Filled out from reference TRBV5-4 and TRBJ2-7, the complete variable domain reads ETGVTQSPTHLIKTRGQQVTLRCSSQSGHNTVSWYQQALGQGPQFIFQYYREEENGRGNFPPRFSGLQFPNYSSELNVNALELDDSALYLCASSSLAGGPSYEQYFGPGTRLTVT.

This clone was seen a handful of times. The rearrangement joins TRBV14 to TRBJ2-7; D uncertain. The CDR3 loop spans 14 amino acids. V lost 2 bases and J lost 4, with 12 bases in between. Germline CDR1 is SGHDN and CDR2 is FVKESK. Here the CDR3 reads CASSQSTWHYEQYF. CDR3 in DNA: TGTGCCAGCAGCCAAAGTACCTGGCATTACGAGCAGTACTTC. The full variable domain, its missing parts supplied by reference TRBV14 and TRBJ2-7, is EAGVTQFPSHSVIEKGQTVTLRCDPISGHDNLYWYRRVMGKEIKFLLHFVKESKQDESGMPNNRFLAERTGGTYSTLKVQPAELEDSGVYFCASSQSTWHYEQYFGPGTRLTVT.

This clone was seen once. The chain uses TRBV28 and TRBJ1-5, with D possibly being TRBD1 (5 bases). The germline gives CDR1 MDHEN, CDR2 SYDVKM. This CDR3 region has 16 residues. Trimming pared 6 bases from V and 2 bases from J, leaving 17 bases between. The CDR3 DNA reads TGTGCCAGCAGGCCGGGACGACGGGGGGGCAATCAGCCCCAGCATTTT. Amino acids: CASRPGRRGGNQPQHF.

This clone occurred once. The chain recombines TRBV21-1 with TRBJ2-3; the table's D call, TRBD1, was not checked against the DNA. TRBV21-1 represents a pseudogene. CDR3 length: 12 residues. The chain's CDR3 is CASNTNVDTQYF. The CDR3, as DNA: TGTGCCAGCAATACAAATGTGGATACGCAGTATTTT.

This chain links TRBV28 with TRBJ1-5; unclear D gene. Trimming took 6 bases from V and 2 from J, leaving 14 bases between them. The CDR3 contains 15 residues. CDR1 MDHEN and CDR2 SYDVKM come from the germline V gene. The CDR3 nucleotides are TGTGCCAGCAGCGAAACTAAGGTGGGCAATCAGCCCCAGCATTTT. Translating it yields CASSETKVGNQPQHF. Full variable domain (rest looked up from reference TRBV28 and TRBJ1-5): DVKVTQSSRYLVKRTGEKVFLECVQDMDHENMFWYRQDPGLGLRLIYFSYDVKMKEKGDIPEGYSVSREKKERFSLILESASTNQTSMYLCASSETKVGNQPQHFGDGTRLSIL.

The V and J genes are TRBV6-5 and TRBJ2-2; TRBD1 agrees at 7 bases. Germline CDR1 is MNHEY and CDR2 is SVGAGI. With 6 bases clipped from V and 2 bases from J, the junction kept 3 bases outside the gene matches. The CDR3 length is 14 residues. DNA for the CDR3: TGTGCCAGCAGGGACAGGCCAAACACCGGGGAGCTGTTTTTT. Translation: CASRDRPNTGELFF.

The genes are TRBV10-3 and TRBJ2-7, with D perhaps matching TRBD2 (7 bases). V gave up 2 bases and J gave up 5 bases, with 13 bases separating them. CDR3 length: 14 residues. CDR1 is ENHRY, CDR2 SYGVKD, per germline. The CDR3 DNA follows: TGTGCCATCAGTGAGCGGGGGGCCAGGGACGAGCAGTACTTC. This translates into CAISERGARDEQYF.

This chain links TRBV5-1 with TRBJ2-1; 10 bases align to TRBD2. This CDR3 contains 14 residues. Germline V gene sequence: CDR1 SGHRS, CDR2 YFSETQ. V lost 7 bases, J lost 9 bases, and 10 bases stayed unmatched. CDR3 sequence reads: CASGPLAGMGEQFF. The DNA for the CDR3 is TGCGCCAGCGGCCCACTAGCGGGAATGGGTGAGCAGTTCTTC.

The chain has TRBV4-1 and TRBJ1-2; D might be TRBD1 (6 bases). Germline V CDR1 and CDR2: MGHRA, YSYEKL. Trimming removed 2 bases from V and 2 bases from J, with 12 bases in between. The CDR3 consists of 15 residues. This CDR3 reads CASSQSGTLNYGYTF. The DNA of the CDR3 is TGCGCCAGCAGCCAATCCGGGACACTAAACTATGGCTACACCTTC.

The genes are TRBV5-1 and TRBJ2-7; D is perhaps TRBD2 (5 bases). The CDR3 is made up of 14 amino acids. V was clipped by 0 bases and J by 5 bases, with 12 bases between them. Germline V gene data show CDR1 as SGHRS and CDR2 as YFSETQ. In nucleotides, the CDR3 is TGCGCCAGCAGCTTGGGGACTGGTGATGACGAGCAGTACTTC. Residues: CASSLGTGDDEQYF.

The gene calls are TRBV2 and TRBJ2-2; 10 positions agree with TRBD2. CDR3 size: 15 residues. In germline, CDR1 is SNHLY, CDR2 FYNNEI. Germline trimming cut 5 bases from V and 8 bases from J; bases unmatched to any gene: 8. The CDR3 DNA follows: TGTGCCAGCAGTCTAGCGGGAGTATTTTTGGGGGAGCTGTTTTTT. Its translation: CASSLAGVFLGELFF. The variable domain in full, completed from reference TRBV2 and TRBJ2-2, reads EPEVTQTPSHQVTQMGQEVILRCVPISNHLYFYWYRQILGQKVEFLVSFYNNEISEKSEIFDDQFSVERPDGSNFTLKIRSTKLEDSAMYFCASSLAGVFLGELFFGEGSRLTVL.

CDR3 amino acids: CASSLESSYEQYF. CDR3 DNA sequence: TGTGCCAGCAGCCTCGAGAGTAGCTACGAGCAGTACTTC. The V call is TRBV6-5, the J call TRBJ2-7; D unresolved. Germline CDR1 is MNHEY and CDR2 is SVGAGI. The CDR3 sequence is 13 residues long. V shed 6 bases and J shed 3 bases, with 12 bases lying between them.